Listed here is a single T cell receptor beta chain. Its antigen is still unknown. One base away there is no much larger clone; base qualities are not given. The sample belongs to a study of control samples from healthy donors and cancer patients (dated by TCRdb to 2020 to 2021). Receptor libraries were prepared by the immunoSEQ multiplex PCR assay. TCRdb re-hosts the immuneACCESS table, in-frame sequences only. Its copies lack some clones; in the studies checked, an unresolved V gene accounts for under half of them, and the cause for the rest is not known. The sample contains roughly 60,000 clones, roughly 94% of them found a single time. 3.5% to 4.5% of the sample belongs to the ten largest clones. From the germline V gene, CDR1 is SGHVS and CDR2 is FQNEAQ. Between the V and J ends, shortened by 2 bases and 5 bases respectively, the junction contains 16 bases. The CDR3 has 15 amino acids, counting the end cysteine and phenylalanine. The CDR3 DNA has 45 bases and is translated from base 1.

The material sequenced was blood. The source is a man aged 25-45 years in good health. The chain is assembled from TRBV7-8 and TRBJ2-7; TRBD2 is possibly the D segment (6 matching bases). The nucleotide sequence is given as TGTGCCAGCAGCTTATCACCTAGCGATATCCACGAGCAGTACTTC. It codes for CASSLSPSDIHEQYF.